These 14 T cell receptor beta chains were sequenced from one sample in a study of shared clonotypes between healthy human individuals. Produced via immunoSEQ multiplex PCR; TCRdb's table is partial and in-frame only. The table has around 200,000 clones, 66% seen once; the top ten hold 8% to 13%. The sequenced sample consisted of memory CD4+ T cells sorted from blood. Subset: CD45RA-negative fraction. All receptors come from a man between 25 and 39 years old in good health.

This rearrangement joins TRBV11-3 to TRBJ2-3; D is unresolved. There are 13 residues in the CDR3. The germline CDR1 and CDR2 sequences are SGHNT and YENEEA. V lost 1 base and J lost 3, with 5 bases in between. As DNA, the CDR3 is TGTGCCAGCAGCTTAGGAGGTACAGATACGCAGTATTTT. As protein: CASSLGGTDTQYF.

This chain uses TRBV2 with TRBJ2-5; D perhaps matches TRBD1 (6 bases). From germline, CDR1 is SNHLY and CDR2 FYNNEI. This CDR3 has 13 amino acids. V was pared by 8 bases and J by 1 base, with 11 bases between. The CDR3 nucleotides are TGTGCCAGCGGGGGCGGTACCCAAGAGACCCAGTACTTC. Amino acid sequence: CASGGGTQETQYF. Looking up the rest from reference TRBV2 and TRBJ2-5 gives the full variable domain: EPEVTQTPSHQVTQMGQEVILRCVPISNHLYFYWYRQILGQKVEFLVSFYNNEISEKSEIFDDQFSVERPDGSNFTLKIRSTKLEDSAMYFCASGGGTQETQYFGPGTRLLVL.

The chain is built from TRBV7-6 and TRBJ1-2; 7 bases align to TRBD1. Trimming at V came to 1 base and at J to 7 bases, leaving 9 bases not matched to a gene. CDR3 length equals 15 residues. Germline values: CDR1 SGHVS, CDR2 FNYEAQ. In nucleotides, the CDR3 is TGTGCCAGCAGCTTAGAGGCAACAGGGGAGAGTGGCTACACCTTC. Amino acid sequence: CASSLEATGESGYTF.

CDR3 coding DNA: TGTGCCACCAGCAGAGATCCTGCCGGTGAAGCTTTCTTT. This sequence encodes CATSRDPAGEAFF. The V and J genes are TRBV15 and TRBJ1-1; D remains unclear. Trimming left V 0 bases short and J 7 bases short, with 9 bases between. Germline V gives CDR1 LNHNV, CDR2 YYDKDF (reference sequence). The CDR3 has 13 residues. Supplemented by reference TRBV15 and TRBJ1-1, the full variable domain reads DAMVIQNPRYQVTQFGKPVTLSCSQTLNHNVMYWYQQKSSQAPKLLFHYYDKDFNNEADTPDNFQSRRPNTSFCFLDIRSPGLGDTAMYLCATSRDPAGEAFFGQGTRLTVV.

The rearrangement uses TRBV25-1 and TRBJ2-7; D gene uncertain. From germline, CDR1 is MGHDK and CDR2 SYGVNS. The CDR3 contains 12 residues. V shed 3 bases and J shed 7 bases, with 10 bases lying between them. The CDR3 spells CASSDLAWEQYF. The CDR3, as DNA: TGTGCCAGCAGTGATTTAGCTTGGGAGCAGTACTTC.

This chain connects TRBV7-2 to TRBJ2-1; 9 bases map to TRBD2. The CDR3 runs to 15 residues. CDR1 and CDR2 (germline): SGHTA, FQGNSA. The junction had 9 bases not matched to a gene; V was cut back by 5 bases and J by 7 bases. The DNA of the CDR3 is TGTGCCAGCAGCCCGGTGGGCGGGAGGGCTAATGAGCAGTTCTTC. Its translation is CASSPVGGRANEQFF.

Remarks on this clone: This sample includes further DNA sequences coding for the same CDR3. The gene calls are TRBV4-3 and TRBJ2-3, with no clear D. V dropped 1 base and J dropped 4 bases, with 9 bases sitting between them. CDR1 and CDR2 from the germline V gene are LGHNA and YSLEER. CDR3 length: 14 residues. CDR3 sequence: CASSQGAVSDTQYF. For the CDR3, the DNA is TGCGCCAGCAGCCAAGGGGCTGTCTCAGATACGCAGTATTTT.

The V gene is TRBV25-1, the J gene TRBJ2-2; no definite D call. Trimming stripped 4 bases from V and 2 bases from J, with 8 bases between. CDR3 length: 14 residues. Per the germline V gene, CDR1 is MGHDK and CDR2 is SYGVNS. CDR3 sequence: CASSGSLNTGELFF. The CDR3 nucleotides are TGTGCCAGCAGTGGGTCGCTCAACACCGGGGAGCTGTTTTTT.

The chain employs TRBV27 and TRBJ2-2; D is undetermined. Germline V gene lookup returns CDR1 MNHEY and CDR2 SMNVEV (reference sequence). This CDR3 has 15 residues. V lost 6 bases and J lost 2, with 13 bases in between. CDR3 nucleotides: TGTGCCAGCAGAACTTTGGGTCTAAACACCGGGGAGCTGTTTTTT. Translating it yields CASRTLGLNTGELFF.

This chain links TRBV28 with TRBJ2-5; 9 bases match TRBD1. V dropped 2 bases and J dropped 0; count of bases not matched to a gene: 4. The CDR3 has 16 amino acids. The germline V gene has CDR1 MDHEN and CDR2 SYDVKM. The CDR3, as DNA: TGTGCCAGCAGTTTAACAGGACAGGGGTACCAAGAGACCCAGTACTTC. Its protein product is CASSLTGQGYQETQYF.

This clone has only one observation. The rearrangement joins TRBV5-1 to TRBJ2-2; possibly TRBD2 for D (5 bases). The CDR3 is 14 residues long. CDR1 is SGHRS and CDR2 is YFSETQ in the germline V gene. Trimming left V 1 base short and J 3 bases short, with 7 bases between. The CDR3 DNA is TGCGCCAGCAGCTTGATGAGGGACACCGGGGAGCTGTTTTTT. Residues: CASSLMRDTGELFF.

The CDR3 sequence: CASSLARGAQETQYF. The CDR3 nucleotides read TGTGCCAGCAGCTTGGCTCGTGGTGCCCAAGAGACCCAGTACTTC. The gene calls are TRBV11-2 and TRBJ2-5, with unresolved D. Germline CDR1 and CDR2: SGHAT and FQNNGV. The CDR3 contains 15 residues. Trimming took off 3 bases at V and 1 base at J, with 12 bases between the two ends.

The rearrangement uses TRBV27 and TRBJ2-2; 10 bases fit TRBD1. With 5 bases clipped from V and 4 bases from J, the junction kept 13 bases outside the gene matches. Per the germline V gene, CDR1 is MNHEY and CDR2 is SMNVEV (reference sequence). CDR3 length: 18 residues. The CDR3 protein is CASSPQIRQGAGTGELFF. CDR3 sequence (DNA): TGTGCCAGCAGTCCACAAATTCGACAGGGGGCCGGCACCGGGGAGCTGTTTTTT.

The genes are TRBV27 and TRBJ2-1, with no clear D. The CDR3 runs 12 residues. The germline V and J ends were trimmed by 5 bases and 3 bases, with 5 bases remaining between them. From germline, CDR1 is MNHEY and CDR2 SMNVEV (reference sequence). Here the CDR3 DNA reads TGTGCCAGCAGTCGCCACTACAATGAGCAGTTCTTC. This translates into CASSRHYNEQFF.